This T cell receptor (beta chain) was recorded in a study of cytomegalovirus exposure and HLA in healthy donors. Study observations and caveats: Fewer N-insertions (relative to the approximately 700-donor mean) were reportedly seen in an Asian-associated ancestry cluster in a later analysis. High specificity and sensitivity for cytomegalovirus status were reported for the classifier. In a later analysis, V- and J-gene trimming of beta chains associated with a DCLRE1C missense variant, replicated independently.

The PCR ran on 60 Vbeta and 13 Jbeta primers. Sequencing used immunoSEQ multiplex PCR; TCRdb keeps in-frame clones, though not all of them. The sample contains almost 95,000 clones, roughly 70% of which appear only once. The CDR3 has 12 amino acids. Trimming removed 1 base from V and 5 bases from J, with 5 bases in between. Per the germline V gene, CDR1 is SGHAT and CDR2 is FQNNGV. A remark on this clone: Its antigen is undetermined. Other DNA sequences in the same sample also yield this CDR3.

The TCR comes from a man aged 50 to 60 in good health and CMV-seronegative. Material: PBMCs. The chain combines TRBV11-2 with TRBJ1-2, with unresolved D. The CDR3 here is CASSLGAYGYTF. CDR3 DNA: TGTGCCAGCAGCTTAGGCGCATATGGCTACACCTTC.